This note documents a single T cell receptor (beta chain) sequence. The data were taken from a study of blood T cell repertoires in COVID-19. Study summary: Spain, Italy and the United States supplied samples that represented acute and convalescent COVID-19. T cells, B-cell-depleted T cells, or PBMCs supplied cDNA or gDNA.

In the authors' methods: The authors estimated nucleated cell counts from reference gene primer amplification. Sequencing was performed with immunoSEQ multiplex PCR; in TCRdb, only in-frame clones are kept and a portion is missing. From that table come the V and J calls and clone size; the DNA was used to work out D and trimming. The sample holds approximately 260,000 clones; 70% to 90% are singletons and the top ten take 11%. Trimming removed 6 bases from V and 7 bases from J; junction bases left unmatched: 10. Germline V gene lookup returns CDR1 SNHLY and CDR2 FYNNEI. The CDR3 loop spans 15 amino acids.

This receptor was obtained from a woman between 70 and 85 years old with acute or convalescent COVID-19. J is TRBJ1-3 and V is TRBV2, with TRBD1 identical over 9 bases. Sequencing was performed on peripheral blood. CDR3 protein: CASSADTGTGNTIYF. DNA of the CDR3: TGTGCCAGCAGCGCGGATACCGGGACAGGGAACACCATATATTTT.